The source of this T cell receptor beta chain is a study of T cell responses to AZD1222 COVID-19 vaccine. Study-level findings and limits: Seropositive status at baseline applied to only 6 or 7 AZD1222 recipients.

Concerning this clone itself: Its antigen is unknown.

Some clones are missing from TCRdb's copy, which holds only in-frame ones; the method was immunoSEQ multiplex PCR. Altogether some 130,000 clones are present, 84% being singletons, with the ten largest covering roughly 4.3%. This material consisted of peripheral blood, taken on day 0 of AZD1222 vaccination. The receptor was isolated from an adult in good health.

This chain's CDR3 is CASSSFNPNTGELFF. The CDR3 DNA reads as TGTGCCAGCAGTTCTTTTAACCCGAACACCGGGGAGCTGTTTTTT. The chain is built from TRBV28 and TRBJ2-2, with D uncertain. This CDR3 has 15 residues. Germline loops: CDR1 MDHEN, CDR2 SYDVKM. Trimming pared 4 bases from V and 0 bases from J, leaving 9 bases between.